This record covers a single T cell receptor (beta chain). Methods used by the authors: Amplification from reference gene primers served as the basis for estimated nucleated cell counts. TCRdb's table, derived via immunoSEQ multiplex PCR, lists solely in-frame clones and lacks some. V and J calls and clone size are as listed in that table; D and trimming were resolved from the DNA. The table shows about 240,000 clones, with roughly 89% occurring only once. Individuals aged about 18 to 100 years were recruited from 24 US areas. The data stem from a study of blood T cell repertoires in COVID-19. Trimming removed 1 base at V and 7 bases at J, with 11 bases between. CDR3 size: 14 residues. From germline, CDR1 is MGHRA and CDR2 YSYEKL.

The specimen sequenced was PBMCs or T cells enriched from blood (not recorded which). This receptor was obtained from a woman under 40 with acute COVID-19. The chain carries TRBV4-1 and TRBJ2-1; D may be TRBD1 (5 bases). In DNA, the CDR3 is TGCGCCAGCAGCCAAGCTATCGCAGGGAATGAGCAGTTCTTC. This codes for CASSQAIAGNEQFF.